One and the same sample provided the 20 T cell receptor beta chains below, sequenced in a study of CD4 T cells in relation to SARS-CoV-2 and coronaviruses. The table came from immunoSEQ multiplex PCR; TCRdb's copy has only in-frame clones and leaves some out. The repertoire holds 30,000 to 45,000 clones, roughly 90% seen once, with roughly 9% in the top ten. Sequencing was done on a sample of memory CD4+ T cells from PBMCs. All receptors derive from an adult with COVID-19.

The rearrangement uses TRBV18 and TRBJ1-1; a possible D gene is TRBD1 (6 bases). Per the germline V gene, CDR1 is KGHSH and CDR2 is LQKENI. This CDR3 region has 16 residues. Deletions cut 2 bases from V and 4 bases from J, with 17 bases between. In nucleotides, the CDR3 is TGTGCCAGCTCACCAAAGGGGGGGGGCCTGGGCACTGAAGCTTTCTTT. Amino acid sequence: CASSPKGGGLGTEAFF.

CDR3 DNA: TGTGCCAGCAGTCCCCGGGACAGGGATCTTAATTCACCCCTCCACTTT. Translating gives CASSPRDRDLNSPLHF. This rearrangement joins TRBV28 to TRBJ1-6; 9 nucleotides agree with TRBD1. The germline V gene encodes CDR1 MDHEN and CDR2 SYDVKM. The CDR3 is 16 residues long. Germline trimming cut 5 bases from V and 6 bases from J; bases unmatched to any gene: 8.

The J gene is TRBJ1-5, the V gene TRBV10-3; D uncertain. CDR1 is ENHRY and CDR2 is SYGVKD in the germline V gene. CDR3 size: 15 residues. V lost 3 bases and J 0 bases, leaving 9 bases between the germline ends. The CDR3 is CAISEGQDSNQPQHF. For the CDR3, the DNA is TGTGCCATCAGTGAAGGTCAGGATAGCAATCAGCCCCAGCATTTT.

This clone was picked up one time. The V and J genes are TRBV6-5 and TRBJ1-6, with 7 bases lining up with TRBD1. V was pared by 5 bases and J by 7 bases, with 8 bases of the junction left unmatched. The germline CDR1 and CDR2 sequences are MNHEY and SVGAGI. The CDR3 sequence is 15 residues long. CDR3 region: CASSTQGQYNSPLHF. In DNA, the CDR3 is TGTGCCAGCAGTACACAGGGGCAGTACAATTCACCCCTCCACTTT.

The J gene is TRBJ2-5, the V gene TRBV11-3; 13 bases map to TRBD2. The V segment lost 5 bases and the J segment 0 bases; nucleotides outside the gene matches: 3. CDR1 is SGHNT, CDR2 YENEEA, per germline. The length of the CDR3 is 16 residues. For the CDR3, the DNA is TGTGCCAGCAGCGCCGGGACTAGCGGGGACCAAGAGACCCAGTACTTC. Amino acid sequence: CASSAGTSGDQETQYF.

This CDR3 is CASSESGGDFSTDTQYF. As DNA, the CDR3 is TGCGCCAGCAGTGAGTCGGGCGGGGACTTCAGCACAGATACGCAGTATTTT. The genes are TRBV10-1 and TRBJ2-3, with a possible D match to TRBD2 (6 bases). Trimming left V 0 bases short and J 0 bases short, with 13 bases between. This CDR3 spans 17 amino acids. Germline V gene lookup returns CDR1 WNHNN and CDR2 SYGVQD (reference sequence).

The chain combines TRBV5-6 with TRBJ1-4, with TRBD1 identical over 7 bases. Trimming took 1 base from V and 7 from J; bases not matched to a gene: 4. This CDR3 is 14 amino acids long. Germline CDR1 is SGHDT and CDR2 is YYEEEE. The CDR3 here is CASSLRGLGEKLFF. The CDR3 DNA reads as TGTGCCAGCAGCTTGAGGGGGCTGGGTGAAAAACTGTTTTTT.

J is TRBJ2-3 and V is TRBV5-1, with TRBD2 matching over 14 bases. Per germline, CDR1 SGHRS and CDR2 YFSETQ. After removal of 4 bases from V and 2 bases from J, the junction contained 6 bases not matched to a gene. The CDR3 has 17 residues. The CDR3 bases are TGCGCCAGCAGCCTCGGACTAGCGGGGGGCACCACAGATACGCAGTATTTT. Translation: CASSLGLAGGTTDTQYF.

This clone occurred once. The chain is built from TRBV12-3 or TRBV12-4 and TRBJ2-7; the match to TRBD1 covers 7 bases. The CDR3 contains 12 residues. The V gene end was trimmed by 6 bases and the J gene end by 5 bases; junction bases not matched to a gene: 4. Written as DNA, the CDR3 is TGTGCCAGCAGAACGACAGGGAACGAGCAGTACTTC. Translating gives CASRTTGNEQYF.

The rearrangement joins TRBV5-5 to TRBJ2-1, with D unresolved. Per the germline V gene, CDR1 is SGHKS and CDR2 is YYEKEE (reference sequence). This CDR3 has 12 residues. V lost 5 bases and J lost 8, with 11 bases in between. The CDR3 sequence is CASSKGWDEQFF. DNA of the CDR3: TGTGCCAGCAGTAAGGGTTGGGATGAGCAGTTCTTC.

This clone showed up just once. This chain uses TRBV7-2 with TRBJ1-5; D is undetermined. This CDR3 region has 12 residues. V lost 5 bases and J 7 bases, leaving 9 bases between the germline ends. In germline, CDR1 is SGHTA, CDR2 FQGNSA. The CDR3 loop reads CASSPAGQPQHF. CDR3 bases: TGTGCCAGCAGCCCAGCGGGGCAGCCCCAGCATTTT. The full variable domain, with the rest looked up from reference TRBV7-2 and TRBJ1-5, is GAGVSQSPSNKVTEKGKDVELRCDPISGHTALYWYRQSLGQGLEFLIYFQGNSAPDKSGLPSDRFSAERTGGSVSTLTIQRTQQEDSAVYLCASSPAGQPQHFGDGTRLSIL.

The CDR3 is CASSPGRGGIYEQYF. CDR3 nucleotide sequence: TGCGCCAGCAGCCCAGGGAGGGGCGGGATCTACGAGCAGTACTTC. The genes are TRBV4-1 and TRBJ2-7; 7 nucleotides agree with TRBD2. Germline V gives CDR1 MGHRA, CDR2 YSYEKL. The CDR3 spans 15 residues. V lost 4 bases, J lost 3 bases, and 9 bases stayed unmatched.

This chain links TRBV28 with TRBJ1-2; 10 positions match TRBD1. Trimming cost V 6 bases and J 1 base; bases outside gene matches: 2. Germline values: CDR1 MDHEN, CDR2 SYDVKM. CDR3 length: 14 amino acids. The CDR3 loop is CASRRTGGNYGYTF. As DNA, the CDR3 is TGTGCCAGCAGACGGACAGGGGGTAACTATGGCTACACCTTC.

The chain uses TRBV5-3 and TRBJ2-7; D is possibly TRBD1 (6 bases). TRBV5-3 is flagged as an ORF with uncertain function. The CDR3 is 14 residues long. The ends were cut back, 3 bases at V and 0 bases at J, with 10 bases in the middle. The CDR3, as DNA: TGTGCCAGAAGCTCGGACAGAAGCTCCTACGAGCAGTACTTC. Encoded protein: CARSSDRSSYEQYF.

The chain combines TRBV29-1 with TRBJ2-7, with 8 bases that match TRBD1. The CDR3 spans 14 residues. Germline CDR1 is SQVTM and CDR2 is ANQGSEA. The ends lost 2 bases at V and 6 bases at J; junction bases unmatched: 9. The CDR3: CSVEFHPGGGEQYF. The DNA of the CDR3 is TGCAGCGTTGAATTTCATCCAGGGGGCGGCGAGCAGTACTTC.

The chain has TRBV4-3 and TRBJ1-4; D perhaps matches TRBD1 (5 bases). The V and J ends lost 3 bases and 6 bases respectively, with 14 bases between them. The CDR3 contains 15 residues. Germline V gives CDR1 LGHNA, CDR2 YSLEER. As DNA, the CDR3 is TGCGCCAGCAGCCAGCTTTGGGGGTCGTATGAAAAACTGTTTTTT. This translates into CASSQLWGSYEKLFF.

The chain couples TRBV28 to TRBJ2-7; D is possibly TRBD1 (5 bases). V lost 10 bases, J lost 2 bases, and 15 bases lay in between. The V gene's germline CDR1 is MDHEN and CDR2 SYDVKM. The CDR3 contains 13 residues. CDR3 in amino acids: CATHVGRTYEQYF. As DNA, the CDR3 is TGTGCCACCCACGTGGGGCGCACCTACGAGCAGTACTTC. Full variable domain (outside the CDR3, taken from reference TRBV28 and TRBJ2-7): DVKVTQSSRYLVKRTGEKVFLECVQDMDHENMFWYRQDPGLGLRLIYFSYDVKMKEKGDIPEGYSVSREKKERFSLILESASTNQTSMYLCATHVGRTYEQYFGPGTRLTVT.

The chain couples TRBV15 to TRBJ2-1; TRBD1 agrees at 11 bases. Germline trimming cut 4 bases from V and 4 bases from J; bases unmatched to any gene: 3. The CDR3 has 15 amino acids. Germline V gene lookup returns CDR1 LNHNV and CDR2 YYDKDF (reference sequence). The CDR3 loop reads CATSTGQGAYNEQFF. Here the CDR3 DNA reads TGTGCCACCAGCACCGGACAGGGGGCATACAATGAGCAGTTCTTC.

V usage is TRBV28 and J usage is TRBJ2-4; TRBD1 or TRBD2 may be the D gene (5 bases each). This CDR3 contains 12 residues. V was pared by 7 bases and J by 7 bases, with 11 bases between. CDR1 is MDHEN, CDR2 SYDVKM, per germline. The CDR3 reads CASNSGQNIQYF. CDR3 nucleotides: TGTGCCAGCAACTCGGGGCAGAACATTCAGTACTTC.

Here the CDR3 DNA reads TGTGCCAGCAGTGAAGTCGGGGTTTCTAGAAACACCATATATTTT. Protein sequence: CASSEVGVSRNTIYF. The chain recombines TRBV6-1 with TRBJ1-3; no firm D call. The CDR3 is 15 amino acids. Germline assignment: CDR1 MNHNS and CDR2 SASEGT. With 1 base removed from V and 5 bases from J, the gap between germline ends came to 12 bases.